A selection of T cell receptor beta chains follows, all from one sample in a study of T-cell memory formation after mild COVID-19. MiXCR was run by TCRdb on the 5' RACE reads, yielding one entry per CDR3 protein. The table shows about 210,000 distinct CDR3 sequences, with about 10% occurring only once. Material: PBMCs or a T cell subset sorted from them (not recorded which). Receptor source: a man younger than 35 who had mild COVID-19 (a few samples of this study predate the infection). Cell type and time point are not known. The CDR3 runs from the conserved cysteine through the conserved F or W. D genes are given only for firm matches. Size values are once, few and many counts, or a class for expanded clones, and some rows have none.

j_gene,v_gene,d_gene,abundance,CDR3aa,CDR3nt
TRBJ2-5,TRBV18,NA,NA,CASSPSGKTQYF,TGTGCCAGCTCACCATCGGGGAAGACCCAGTACTTC
TRBJ1-2,TRBV5-1,TRBD1,NA,CASSLGTGVDGYTF,TGCGCCAGCAGCTTGGGCACAGGGGTCGATGGCTACACCTTC
TRBJ1-4,TRBV27,NA,many,CASGTIGTATNEKLFF,TGTGCCAGCGGGACAATTGGAACAGCAACTAATGAAAAACTGTTTTTT
TRBJ1-5,TRBV12-3/TRBV12-4,NA,NA,CASSFASRNQPQHF,TGTGCCAGCAGTTTCGCCAGTCGCAATCAGCCCCAGCATTTT
TRBJ2-1,TRBV4-2,TRBD1,few,CASSPTGTGSYNEQFF,TGTGCCAGCAGTCCTACCGGGACAGGGTCCTACAATGAGCAGTTCTTC
TRBJ1-1,TRBV11-2,NA,few,CASSLAGASEAFF,TGTGCCAGCAGCTTAGCAGGGGCGAGTGAAGCTTTCTTT
TRBJ2-3,TRBV20-1,NA,few,CSARRSGVDTQYF,TGCAGTGCTAGAAGGTCTGGGGTGGATACGCAGTATTTT
TRBJ2-3,TRBV20-1,TRBD2,few,CSAPAGVTDTQYF,TGCAGTGCTCCCGCGGGGGTGACAGATACGCAGTATTTT
TRBJ1-1,TRBV6-2/TRBV6-3,NA,NA,CASSYSRGRTEAFF,TGTGCCAGCAGTTACTCAAGGGGTCGCACTGAAGCTTTCTTT
TRBJ1-1,TRBV6-1,NA,few,CASSEIDYSNTEAFF,TGTGCCAGCAGTGAAATCGACTACTCTAACACTGAAGCTTTCTTT
TRBJ2-5,TRBV11-2,TRBD1,many,CASRTGGRETQYF,TGTGCCAGCCGGACAGGGGGCCGAGAGACCCAGTACTTC
TRBJ2-3,TRBV6-5,TRBD1,many,CASRDRGLRTDTQYF,TGTGCCAGCCGCGACAGGGGGCTTCGCACAGATACGCAGTATTTT
TRBJ1-2,TRBV14,NA,few,CASSQTRGYGYTF,TGTGCCAGCAGCCAAACCCGGGGCTATGGCTACACCTTC
TRBJ1-6,TRBV6-5,NA,NA,CASSPPGDYNSPLHF,TGTGCCAGCAGTCCTCCCGGGGACTATAATTCACCCCTCCACTTT
TRBJ2-3,TRBV15,NA,NA,CATSRKRALWNYTQYF,TGTGCCACCAGCCGCAAGCGGGCCCTCTGGAACTATACGCAGTATTTT
TRBJ1-5,TRBV4-3,TRBD1,NA,CASSQDRGGFQHF,TGCGCCAGCAGCCAAGACAGGGGGGGTTTTCAGCATTTT
TRBJ1-5,TRBV7-2,NA,few,CASRAGANQPQHF,TGTGCCAGCAGGGCAGGGGCTAATCAGCCCCAGCATTTT
TRBJ2-1,TRBV6-5,NA,NA,CASSSRAEQFF,TGTGCCAGCAGTTCTCGAGCTGAGCAGTTCTTC
TRBJ1-3,TRBV24-1,NA,NA,CATSDTRGAGNTIYF,TGTGCCACCAGTGATACCCGGGGAGCTGGAAACACCATATATTTT
TRBJ2-3,TRBV7-9,TRBD2,few,CASSSDGGAADTQYF,TGTGCCAGCAGCTCGGACGGGGGGGCCGCAGATACGCAGTATTTT
TRBJ1-2,TRBV12-3/TRBV12-4,NA,few,CASSGRYYGYTF,TGTGCCAGCAGTGGAAGATACTATGGCTACACCTTC
TRBJ1-2,TRBV5-6,NA,few,CASSTTDGSYWGYTF,TGTGCCAGCAGCACTACTGACGGATCATACTGGGGCTACACCTTC
TRBJ1-2,TRBV19,NA,few,CASSSRRGYTF,TGTGCCAGTAGTTCCCGGCGAGGCTACACCTTC
TRBJ2-1,TRBV7-2,NA,NA,CASSSLPGYNEQFF,TGTGCCAGCAGCTCCCTCCCGGGGTACAATGAGCAGTTCTTC
TRBJ1-1,TRBV7-9,NA,many,CASSLKAGSTKDTEAFF,TGTGCCAGCAGCTTGAAGGCAGGAAGTACCAAGGACACTGAAGCTTTCTTT
TRBJ1-1,TRBV30,NA,many,CAWTSVAGLAFF,TGTGCCTGGACGAGCGTGGCAGGCTTGGCTTTCTTT
TRBJ2-3,TRBV10-3,NA,NA,CAISNYDTDTQYF,TGTGCCATCAGTAACTACGACACAGATACGCAGTATTTT
TRBJ1-2,TRBV4-3,NA,few,CASSQEARASYGYTF,TGCGCCAGCAGCCAAGAGGCCCGGGCTTCCTATGGCTACACCTTC
TRBJ2-3,TRBV5-1,NA,few,CASSPGGANTDTQYF,TGCGCCAGCAGCCCGGGTGGGGCTAACACAGATACGCAGTATTTT
TRBJ1-2,TRBV4-3,NA,few,CASSQDTSGTYGYTF,TGCGCCAGCAGCCAAGATACCAGTGGAACTTATGGCTACACCTTC
TRBJ1-5,TRBV28,NA,few,CASRTERGQPQHF,TGTGCCAGCAGGACAGAGAGAGGACAGCCCCAGCATTTT